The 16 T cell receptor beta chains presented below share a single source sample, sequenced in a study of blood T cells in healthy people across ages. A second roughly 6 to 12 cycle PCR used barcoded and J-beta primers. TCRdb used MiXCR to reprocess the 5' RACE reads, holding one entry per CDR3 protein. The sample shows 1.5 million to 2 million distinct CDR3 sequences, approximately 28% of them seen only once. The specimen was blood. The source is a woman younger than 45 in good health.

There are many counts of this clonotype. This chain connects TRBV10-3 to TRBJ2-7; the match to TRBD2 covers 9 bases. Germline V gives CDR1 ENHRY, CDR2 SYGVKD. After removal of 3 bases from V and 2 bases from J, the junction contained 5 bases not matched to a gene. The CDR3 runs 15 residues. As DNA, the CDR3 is TGTGCCATCAGTGACGGAGCGGGGGGAGCCTACGAGCAGTACTTC. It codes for CAISDGAGGAYEQYF.

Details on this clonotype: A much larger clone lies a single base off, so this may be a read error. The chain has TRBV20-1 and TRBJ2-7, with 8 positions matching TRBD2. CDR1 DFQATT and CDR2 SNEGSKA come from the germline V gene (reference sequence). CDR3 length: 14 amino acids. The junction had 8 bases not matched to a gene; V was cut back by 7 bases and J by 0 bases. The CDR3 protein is CSVPKAGGSYEQYF. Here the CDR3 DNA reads TGCAGTGTCCCAAAGGCGGGGGGCTCCTACGAGCAGTACTTC.

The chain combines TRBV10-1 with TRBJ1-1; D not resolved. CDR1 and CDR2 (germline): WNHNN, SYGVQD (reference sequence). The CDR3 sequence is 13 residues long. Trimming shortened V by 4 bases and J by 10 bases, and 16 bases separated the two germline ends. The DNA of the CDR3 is TGCGCCAGCAGTGTTTCCCGAGATACCGGAGCTTTCTTT. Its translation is CASSVSRDTGAFF.

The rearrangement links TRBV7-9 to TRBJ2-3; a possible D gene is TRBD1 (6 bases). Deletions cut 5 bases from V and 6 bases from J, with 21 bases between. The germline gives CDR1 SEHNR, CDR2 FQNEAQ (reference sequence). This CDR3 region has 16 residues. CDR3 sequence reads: CASSPRLGAERDTQYF. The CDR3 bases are TGTGCCAGCAGCCCCCGTTTGGGGGCGGAGAGGGATACGCAGTATTTT.

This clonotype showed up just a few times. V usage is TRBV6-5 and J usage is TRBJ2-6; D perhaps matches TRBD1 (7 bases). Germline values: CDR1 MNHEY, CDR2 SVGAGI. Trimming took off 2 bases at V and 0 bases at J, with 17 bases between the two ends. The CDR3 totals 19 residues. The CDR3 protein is CASSYGDRLGGSGANVLTF. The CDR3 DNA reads TGTGCCAGCAGTTACGGGGACAGACTGGGGGGCTCTGGGGCCAACGTCCTGACTTTC.

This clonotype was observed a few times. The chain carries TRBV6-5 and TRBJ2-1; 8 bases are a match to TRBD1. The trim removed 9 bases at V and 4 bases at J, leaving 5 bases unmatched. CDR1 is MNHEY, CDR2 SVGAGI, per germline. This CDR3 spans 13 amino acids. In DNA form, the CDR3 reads TGTGCCAGTGGACAGGGAGAGTACAATGAGCAGTTCTTC. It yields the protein CASGQGEYNEQFF.

The CDR3 DNA reads TGTGCCAGCAGTCAATGTTCAGGGGGGAGCAACACTGAAGCTTTCTTT. Residues: CASSQCSGGSNTEAFF. The V call is TRBV6-6, the J call TRBJ1-1, with TRBD1 identical over 7 bases. V shed 5 bases, J shed 2 bases, and the junction held 11 bases outside the gene matches. The CDR3 has 16 amino acids. In germline, CDR1 is MNHNY, CDR2 SVGAGI (reference sequence).

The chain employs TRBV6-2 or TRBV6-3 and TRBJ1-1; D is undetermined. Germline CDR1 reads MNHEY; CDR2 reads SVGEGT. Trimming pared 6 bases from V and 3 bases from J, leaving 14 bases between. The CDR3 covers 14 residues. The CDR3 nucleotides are TGTGCCAGCAGAAAAGAGTTTACGGACACTGAAGCTTTCTTT. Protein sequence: CASRKEFTDTEAFF.

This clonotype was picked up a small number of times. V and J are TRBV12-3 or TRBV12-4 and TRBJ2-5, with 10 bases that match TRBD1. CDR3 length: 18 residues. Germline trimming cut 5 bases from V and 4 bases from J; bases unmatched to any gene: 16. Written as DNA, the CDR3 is TGTGCCAGCAGTCCCGATAGCAGCCTGGGGACAGGGGTAGAGACCCAGTACTTC. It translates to CASSPDSSLGTGVETQYF.

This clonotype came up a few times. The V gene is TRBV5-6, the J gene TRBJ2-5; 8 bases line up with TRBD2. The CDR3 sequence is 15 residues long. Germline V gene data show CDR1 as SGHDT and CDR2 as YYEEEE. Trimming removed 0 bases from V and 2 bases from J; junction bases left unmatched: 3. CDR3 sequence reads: CASSLATGGQETQYF. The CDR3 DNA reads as TGTGCCAGCAGCTTGGCCACGGGGGGGCAAGAGACCCAGTACTTC.

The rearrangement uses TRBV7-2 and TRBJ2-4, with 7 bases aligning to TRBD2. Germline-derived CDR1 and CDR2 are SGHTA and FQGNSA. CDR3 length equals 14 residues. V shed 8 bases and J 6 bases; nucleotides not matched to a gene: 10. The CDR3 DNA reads TGTGCCAGCTGTTCCCGTGGGGAGGGAAACATTCAGTACTTC. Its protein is CASCSRGEGNIQYF.

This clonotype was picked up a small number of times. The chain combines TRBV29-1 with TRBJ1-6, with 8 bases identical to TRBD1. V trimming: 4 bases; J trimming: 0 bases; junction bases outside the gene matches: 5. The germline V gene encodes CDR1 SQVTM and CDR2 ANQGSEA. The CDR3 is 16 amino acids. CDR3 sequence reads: CSVGGQGGSYNSPLHF. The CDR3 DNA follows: TGCAGCGTTGGCGGACAGGGCGGCTCCTATAATTCACCCCTCCACTTT. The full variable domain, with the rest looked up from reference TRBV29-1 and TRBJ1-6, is SAVISQKPSRDICQRGTSLTIQCQVDSQVTMMFWYRQQPGQSLTLIATANQGSEATYESGFVIDKFPISRPNLTFSTLTVSNMSPEDSSIYLCSVGGQGGSYNSPLHFGNGTRLTVT.

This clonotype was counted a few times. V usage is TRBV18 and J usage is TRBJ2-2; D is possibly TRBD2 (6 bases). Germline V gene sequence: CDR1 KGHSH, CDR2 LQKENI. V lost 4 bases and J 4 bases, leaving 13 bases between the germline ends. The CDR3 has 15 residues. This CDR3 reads CASSLGGRGTGELFF. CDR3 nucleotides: TGTGCCAGCTCACTTGGAGGGCGCGGCACCGGGGAGCTGTTTTTT.

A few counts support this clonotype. CDR3 sequence reads: CASSPAGQVSTDTQYF. CDR3 DNA: TGTGCCAGCAGTCCTGCCGGACAAGTGAGCACAGATACGCAGTATTTT. The J gene is TRBJ2-3, the V gene TRBV14; possible D gene TRBD1, 5 bases. CDR3 length: 16 amino acids. Germline values: CDR1 SGHDN, CDR2 FVKESK. Trimming cost V 6 bases and J 0 bases, with 16 bases left between them.

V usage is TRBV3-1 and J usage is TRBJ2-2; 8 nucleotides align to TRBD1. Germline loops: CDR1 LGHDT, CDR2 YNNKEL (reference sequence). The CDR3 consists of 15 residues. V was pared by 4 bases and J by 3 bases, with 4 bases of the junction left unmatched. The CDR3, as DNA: TGTGCCAGCAGCCCCCGGGACAGGTACACCGGGGAGCTGTTTTTT. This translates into CASSPRDRYTGELFF. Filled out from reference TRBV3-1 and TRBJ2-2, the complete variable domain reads DTAVSQTPKYLVTQMGNDKSIKCEQNLGHDTMYWYKQDSKKFLKIMFSYNNKELIINETVPNRFSPKSPDKAHLNLHINSLELGDSAVYFCASSPRDRYTGELFFGEGSRLTVL.

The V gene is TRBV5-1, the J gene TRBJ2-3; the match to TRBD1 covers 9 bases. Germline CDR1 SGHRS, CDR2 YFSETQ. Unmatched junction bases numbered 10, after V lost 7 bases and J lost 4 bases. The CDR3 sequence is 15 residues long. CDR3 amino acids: CASGDRASSADTQYF. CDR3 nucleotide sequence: TGCGCCAGCGGGGACAGGGCGAGTAGCGCAGATACGCAGTATTTT.